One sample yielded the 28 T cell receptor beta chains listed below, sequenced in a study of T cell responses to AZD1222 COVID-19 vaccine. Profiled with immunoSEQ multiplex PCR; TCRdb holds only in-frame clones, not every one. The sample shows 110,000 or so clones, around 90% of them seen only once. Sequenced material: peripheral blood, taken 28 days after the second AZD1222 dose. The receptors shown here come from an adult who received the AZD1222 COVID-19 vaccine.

The DNA of the CDR3 is TGCGCCAGCAGCTTGAGAACAGGGGCTCTGGATACGCAGTATTTT. This encodes CASSLRTGALDTQYF. The chain recombines TRBV5-1 with TRBJ2-3; 7 bases line up with TRBD1. Germline CDR1 reads SGHRS; CDR2 reads YFSETQ. The CDR3 is 15 residues long. J was trimmed by 6 bases and V by 1 base; bases with no gene match: 8.

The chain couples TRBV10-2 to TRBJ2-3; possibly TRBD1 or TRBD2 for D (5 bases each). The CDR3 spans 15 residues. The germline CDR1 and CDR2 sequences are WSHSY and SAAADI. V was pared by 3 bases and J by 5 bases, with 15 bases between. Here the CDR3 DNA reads TGCGCCAGCAGTGACGTCGTAGCTGGGGGAGATACGCAGTATTTT. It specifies CASSDVVAGGDTQYF.

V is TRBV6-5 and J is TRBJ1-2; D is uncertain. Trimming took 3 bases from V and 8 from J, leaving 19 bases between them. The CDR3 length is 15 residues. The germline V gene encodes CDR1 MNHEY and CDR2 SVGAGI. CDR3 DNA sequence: TGTGCCAGCAGTTATGAGTTTCCCCCCCGAGGGGGCTACACCTTC. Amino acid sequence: CASSYEFPPRGGYTF.

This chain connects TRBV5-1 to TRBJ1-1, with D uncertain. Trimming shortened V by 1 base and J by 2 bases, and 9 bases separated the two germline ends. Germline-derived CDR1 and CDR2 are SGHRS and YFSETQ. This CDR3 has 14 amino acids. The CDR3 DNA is TGCGCCAGCAGCTTGTCTGGCGTCAACACTGAAGCTTTCTTT. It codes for CASSLSGVNTEAFF.

The CDR3 nucleotides read TGTGCCAGTAGTATTGACGGGGAGACTGAAGCTTTCTTT. Its translation is CASSIDGETEAFF. The chain couples TRBV19 to TRBJ1-1; the D is unclear. The CDR3 has 13 amino acids. CDR1 is LNHDA and CDR2 is SQIVND in the germline V gene (reference sequence). Trimming took off 3 bases at V and 5 bases at J, with 10 bases between the two ends. The whole variable domain, filled in from reference TRBV19 and TRBJ1-1, reads DGGITQSPKYLFRKEGQNVTLSCEQNLNHDAMYWYRQDPGQGLRLIYYSQIVNDFQKGDIAEGYSVSREKKESFPLTVTSAQKNPTAFYLCASSIDGETEAFFGQGTRLTVV.

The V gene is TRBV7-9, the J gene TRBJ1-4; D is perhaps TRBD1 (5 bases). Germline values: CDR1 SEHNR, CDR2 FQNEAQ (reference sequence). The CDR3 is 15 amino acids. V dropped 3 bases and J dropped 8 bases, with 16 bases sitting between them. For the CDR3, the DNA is TGTGCCAGCAGCTTGGGTGACGGGACTGCAGAAAAACTGTTTTTT. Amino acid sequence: CASSLGDGTAEKLFF.

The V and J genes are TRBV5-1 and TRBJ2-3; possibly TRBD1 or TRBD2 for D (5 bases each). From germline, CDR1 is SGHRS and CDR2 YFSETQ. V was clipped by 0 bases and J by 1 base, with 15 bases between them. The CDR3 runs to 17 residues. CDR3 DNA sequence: TGCGCCAGCAGCTTGGAGGGGACCCTCGCCGGCACAGATACGCAGTATTTT. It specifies CASSLEGTLAGTDTQYF.

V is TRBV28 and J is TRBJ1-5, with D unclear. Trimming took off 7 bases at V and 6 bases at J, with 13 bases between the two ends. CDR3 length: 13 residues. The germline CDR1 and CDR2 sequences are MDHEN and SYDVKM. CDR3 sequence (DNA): TGTGCCAGCAAACAAGGTGGCGGTCAGCCCCAGCATTTT. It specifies CASKQGGGQPQHF. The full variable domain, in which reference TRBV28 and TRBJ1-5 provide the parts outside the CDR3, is DVKVTQSSRYLVKRTGEKVFLECVQDMDHENMFWYRQDPGLGLRLIYFSYDVKMKEKGDIPEGYSVSREKKERFSLILESASTNQTSMYLCASKQGGGQPQHFGDGTRLSIL.

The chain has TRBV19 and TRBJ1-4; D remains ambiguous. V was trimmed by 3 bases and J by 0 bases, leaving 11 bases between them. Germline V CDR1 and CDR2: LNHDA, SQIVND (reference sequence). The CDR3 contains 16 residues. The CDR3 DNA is TGTGCCAGTAGTATTATCGACGGGGCAACTAATGAAAAACTGTTTTTT. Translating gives CASSIIDGATNEKLFF.

CDR3 loop: CATSRDYTDTQYF. The CDR3 bases are TGTGCCACCAGCAGAGATTACACAGATACGCAGTATTTT. V and J are TRBV15 and TRBJ2-3; no clear D gene. Germline values: CDR1 LNHNV, CDR2 YYDKDF (reference sequence). The CDR3 has 13 amino acids. V was shortened by 0 bases and J by 2 bases, with 3 bases between the two germline ends. Based on the CDR3 plus reference TRBV15 and TRBJ2-3, the full variable domain is DAMVIQNPRYQVTQFGKPVTLSCSQTLNHNVMYWYQQKSSQAPKLLFHYYDKDFNNEADTPDNFQSRRPNTSFCFLDIRSPGLGDTAMYLCATSRDYTDTQYFGPGTRLTVL.

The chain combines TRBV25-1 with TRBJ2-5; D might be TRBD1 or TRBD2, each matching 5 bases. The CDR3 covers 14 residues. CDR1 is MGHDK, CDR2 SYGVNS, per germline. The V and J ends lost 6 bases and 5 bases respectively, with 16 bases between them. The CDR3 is CASRVPGRGETQYF. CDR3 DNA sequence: TGTGCCAGCAGGGTACCGGGACGTGGGGAGACCCAGTACTTC.

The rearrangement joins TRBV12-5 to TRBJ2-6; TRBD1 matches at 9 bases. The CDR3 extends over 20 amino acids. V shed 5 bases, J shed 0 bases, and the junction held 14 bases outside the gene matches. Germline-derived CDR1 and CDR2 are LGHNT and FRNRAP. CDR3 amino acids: CASGTRTGALPSSGANVLTF. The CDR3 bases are TGTGCTAGTGGTACACGGACAGGGGCGCTCCCCAGCTCTGGGGCCAACGTCCTGACTTTC. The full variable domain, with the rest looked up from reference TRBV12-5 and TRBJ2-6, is DARVTQTPRHKVTEMGQEVTMRCQPILGHNTVFWYRQTMMQGLELLAYFRNRAPLDDSGMPKDRFSAEMPDATLATLKIQPSEPRDSAVYFCASGTRTGALPSSGANVLTFGAGSRLTVL.

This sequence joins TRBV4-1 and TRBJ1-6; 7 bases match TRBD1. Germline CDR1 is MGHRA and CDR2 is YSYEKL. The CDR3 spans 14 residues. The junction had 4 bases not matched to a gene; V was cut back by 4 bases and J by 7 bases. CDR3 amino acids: CASSRTGLNSPLHF. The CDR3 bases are TGCGCCAGCAGCCGGACAGGCCTAAATTCACCCCTCCACTTT.

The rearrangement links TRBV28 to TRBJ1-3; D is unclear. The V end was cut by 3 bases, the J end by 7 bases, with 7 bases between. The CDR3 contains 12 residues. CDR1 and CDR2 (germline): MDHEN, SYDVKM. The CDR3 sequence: CASSFEPNTIYF. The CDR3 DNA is TGTGCCAGCAGTTTCGAGCCGAACACCATATATTTT. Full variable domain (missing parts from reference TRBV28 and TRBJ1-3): DVKVTQSSRYLVKRTGEKVFLECVQDMDHENMFWYRQDPGLGLRLIYFSYDVKMKEKGDIPEGYSVSREKKERFSLILESASTNQTSMYLCASSFEPNTIYFGEGSWLTVV.

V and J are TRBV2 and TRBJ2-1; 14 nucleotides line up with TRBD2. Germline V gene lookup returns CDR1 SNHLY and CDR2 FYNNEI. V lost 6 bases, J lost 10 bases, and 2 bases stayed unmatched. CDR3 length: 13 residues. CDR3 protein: CASSRTSGREQFF. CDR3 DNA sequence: TGTGCCAGCAGCCGGACTAGCGGGAGGGAGCAGTTCTTC.

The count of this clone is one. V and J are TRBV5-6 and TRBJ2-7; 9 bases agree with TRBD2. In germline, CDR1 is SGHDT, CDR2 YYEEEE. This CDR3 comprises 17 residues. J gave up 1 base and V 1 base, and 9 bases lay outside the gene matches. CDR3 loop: CASSLMPSGMASYEQYF. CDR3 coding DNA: TGTGCCAGCAGCTTGATGCCTAGCGGGATGGCGTCCTACGAGCAGTACTTC. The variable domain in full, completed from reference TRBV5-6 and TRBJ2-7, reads DAGVTQSPTHLIKTRGQQVTLRCSPKSGHDTVSWYQQALGQGPQFIFQYYEEEERQRGNFPDRFSGHQFPNYSSELNVNALLLGDSALYLCASSLMPSGMASYEQYFGPGTRLTVT.

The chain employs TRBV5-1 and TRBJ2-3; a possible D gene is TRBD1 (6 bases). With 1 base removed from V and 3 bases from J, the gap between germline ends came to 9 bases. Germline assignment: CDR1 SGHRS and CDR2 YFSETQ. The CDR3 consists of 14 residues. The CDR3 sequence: CASSLSGTTDTQYF. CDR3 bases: TGCGCCAGCAGCTTGTCAGGGACAACAGATACGCAGTATTTT.

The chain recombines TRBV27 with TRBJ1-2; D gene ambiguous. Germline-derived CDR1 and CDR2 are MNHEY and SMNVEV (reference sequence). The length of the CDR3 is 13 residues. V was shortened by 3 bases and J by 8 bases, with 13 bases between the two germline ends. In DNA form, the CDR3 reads TGTGCCAGCAGTTTCCGCGGACGTGGCGGCTACACCTTC. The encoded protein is CASSFRGRGGYTF.

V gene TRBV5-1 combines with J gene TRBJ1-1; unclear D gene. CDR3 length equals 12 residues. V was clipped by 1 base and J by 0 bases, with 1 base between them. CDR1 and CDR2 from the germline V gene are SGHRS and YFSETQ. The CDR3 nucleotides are TGCGCCAGCAGCTTGCTGAACACTGAAGCTTTCTTT. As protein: CASSLLNTEAFF. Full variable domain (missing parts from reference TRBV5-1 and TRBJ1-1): KAGVTQTPRYLIKTRGQQVTLSCSPISGHRSVSWYQQTPGQGLQFLFEYFSETQRNKGNFPGRFSGRQFSNSRSEMNVSTLELGDSALYLCASSLLNTEAFFGQGTRLTVV.

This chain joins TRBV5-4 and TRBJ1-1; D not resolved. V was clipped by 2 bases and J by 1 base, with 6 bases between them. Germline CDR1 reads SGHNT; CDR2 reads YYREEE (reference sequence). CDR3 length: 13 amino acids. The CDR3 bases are TGTGCCAGCAGCTTCGGAGGGAACACTGAAGCTTTCTTT. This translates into CASSFGGNTEAFF.

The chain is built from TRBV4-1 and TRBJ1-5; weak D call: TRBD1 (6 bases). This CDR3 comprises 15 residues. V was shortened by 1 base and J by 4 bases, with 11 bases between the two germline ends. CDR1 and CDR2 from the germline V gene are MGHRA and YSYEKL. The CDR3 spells CASSQVSGHNQPQHF. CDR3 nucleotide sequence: TGCGCCAGCAGCCAAGTATCGGGACATAATCAGCCCCAGCATTTT.

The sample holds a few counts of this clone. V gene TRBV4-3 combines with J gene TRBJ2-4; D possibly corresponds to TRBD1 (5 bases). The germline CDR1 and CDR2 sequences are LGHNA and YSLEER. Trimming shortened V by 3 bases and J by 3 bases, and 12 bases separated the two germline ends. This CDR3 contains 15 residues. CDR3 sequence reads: CASSQAGQGKNIQYF. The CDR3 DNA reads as TGCGCCAGCAGCCAGGCTGGCCAGGGCAAAAACATTCAGTACTTC.

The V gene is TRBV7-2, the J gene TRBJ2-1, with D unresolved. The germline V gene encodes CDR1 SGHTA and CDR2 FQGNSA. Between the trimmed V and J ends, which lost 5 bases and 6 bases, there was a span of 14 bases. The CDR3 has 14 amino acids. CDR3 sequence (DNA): TGTGCCAGCAGCCTCCCGGGCCCGACCAATGAGCAGTTCTTC. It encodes CASSLPGPTNEQFF.

CDR3 amino acids: CAISRLGRRNTEAFF. The CDR3 DNA sequence: TGTGCCATCTCCAGGCTTGGCAGGCGGAACACTGAAGCTTTCTTT. This rearrangement joins TRBV6-5 to TRBJ1-1; no reliable D call. V lost 10 bases, J lost 1 base, and 19 bases lay in between. The CDR3 consists of 15 residues. Germline V CDR1 and CDR2: MNHEY, SVGAGI.

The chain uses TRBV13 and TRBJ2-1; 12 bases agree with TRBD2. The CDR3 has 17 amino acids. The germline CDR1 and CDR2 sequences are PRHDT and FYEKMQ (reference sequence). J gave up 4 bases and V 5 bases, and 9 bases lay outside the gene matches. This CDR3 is CASSPSSGGAWYNEQFF. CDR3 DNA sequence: TGTGCCAGCAGCCCCTCTAGCGGGGGGGCGTGGTACAATGAGCAGTTCTTC.

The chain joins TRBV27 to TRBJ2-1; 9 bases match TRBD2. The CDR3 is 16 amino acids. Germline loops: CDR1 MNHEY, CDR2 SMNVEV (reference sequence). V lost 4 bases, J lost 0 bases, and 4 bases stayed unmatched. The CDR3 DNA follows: TGTGCCAGCAGTTCCCTGACTAGCGGCTCCTACAATGAGCAGTTCTTC. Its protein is CASSSLTSGSYNEQFF.

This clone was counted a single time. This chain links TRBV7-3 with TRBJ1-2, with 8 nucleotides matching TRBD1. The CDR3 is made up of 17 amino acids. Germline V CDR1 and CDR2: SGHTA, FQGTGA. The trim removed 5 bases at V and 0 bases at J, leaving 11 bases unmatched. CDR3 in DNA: TGTGCCAGCAGCCCAGGGGGCTTCCGAGCGGCTAACTATGGCTACACCTTC. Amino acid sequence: CASSPGGFRAANYGYTF.

The CDR3 here is CASSYPAQGPATQHF. The CDR3 region has the DNA TGTGCCAGCAGTTACCCCGCGCAGGGGCCGGCGACCCAGCATTTT. The rearrangement links TRBV6-2 or TRBV6-3 to TRBJ1-5, with D possibly matching TRBD1 (6 bases). This CDR3 contains 15 residues. Germline-derived CDR1 and CDR2 are MNHEY and SVGEGT. V gave up 2 bases and J gave up 11 bases, with 19 bases separating them.